The T cell receptor beta chain under discussion was sequenced for a study of blood T cell repertoires in COVID-19. Background on the study: Nucleic acid was either cDNA or gDNA, and it came from T cells, B-cell-depleted T cells, or PBMCs.

Germline CDR1 and CDR2: SGHRS and YFSETQ. This CDR3 contains 15 residues. The V end lost 6 bases, the J end lost 1 base, and 14 bases lay between the germline ends. This study enrolled people aged roughly 18 to 89 from about 24 US geographic areas. Recovery among Cohort 3 donors was established by two negative PCRs, clearance, or symptom resolution. Authors' analysis steps: Scientists estimated how many nucleated cells there were by amplifying reference gene primers. Generated by immunoSEQ multiplex PCR, the TCRdb table keeps only in-frame clones and is missing some. D and trimming come from the DNA, and the V and J calls and clone size come from that table. In the table there are a few hundred thousand clones, roughly 87% of which are singletons.

The sequence was obtained from a woman aged 30 to 39 who had recovered from COVID-19. The chain carries TRBV5-1 and TRBJ1-3; a weak D match, TRBD1 (5 bases). What was sequenced was PBMCs or T cells enriched from blood (not recorded which). The CDR3 region is CASKSAQGSGNTIYF. CDR3 coding DNA: TGCGCCAGCAAATCCGCCCAGGGTTCTGGAAACACCATATATTTT.